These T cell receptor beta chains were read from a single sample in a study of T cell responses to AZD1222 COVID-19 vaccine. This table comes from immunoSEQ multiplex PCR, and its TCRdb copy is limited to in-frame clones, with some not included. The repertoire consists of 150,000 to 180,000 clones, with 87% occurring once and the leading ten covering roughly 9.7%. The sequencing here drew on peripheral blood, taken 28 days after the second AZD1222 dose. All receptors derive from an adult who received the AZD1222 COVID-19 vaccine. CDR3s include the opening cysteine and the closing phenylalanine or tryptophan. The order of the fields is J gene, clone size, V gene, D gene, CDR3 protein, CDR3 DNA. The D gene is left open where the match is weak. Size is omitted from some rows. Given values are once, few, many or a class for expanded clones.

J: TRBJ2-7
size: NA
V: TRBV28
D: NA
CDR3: CASSSAGGAVSYEQYF
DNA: TGTGCCAGCAGTTCGGCTGGAGGGGCGGTATCCTACGAGCAGTACTTC

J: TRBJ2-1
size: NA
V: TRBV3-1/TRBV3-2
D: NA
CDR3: CASSQDPRTRLGGEQFF
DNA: TGTGCCAGCAGCCAAGATCCCAGAACCCGACTAGGAGGTGAGCAGTTCTTC

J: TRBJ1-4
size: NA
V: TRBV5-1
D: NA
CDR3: CASSPTGDNEKLFF
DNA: TGCGCCAGCAGCCCGACGGGCGATAATGAAAAACTGTTTTTT

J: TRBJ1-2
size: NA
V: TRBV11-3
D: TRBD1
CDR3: CASSLTTTGTGLFGYTF
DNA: TGTGCCAGCAGCTTGACAACAACCGGGACAGGCCTCTTTGGCTACACCTTC

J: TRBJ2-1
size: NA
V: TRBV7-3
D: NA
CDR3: CASSLTGDRNEQFF
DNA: TGTGCCAGCAGCCTGACGGGCGATCGCAATGAGCAGTTCTTC

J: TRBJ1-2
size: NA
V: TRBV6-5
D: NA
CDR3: CASSYSGGGSYGYTF
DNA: TGTGCCAGCAGTTACTCCGGAGGGGGAAGCTATGGCTACACCTTC

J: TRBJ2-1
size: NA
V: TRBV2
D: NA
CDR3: CASSESGASYNEQFF
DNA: TGTGCCAGCAGTGAGTCGGGAGCCTCCTACAATGAGCAGTTCTTC

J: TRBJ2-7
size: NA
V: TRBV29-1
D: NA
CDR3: CSVGWGYEQYF
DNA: TGCAGCGTGGGGTGGGGGTACGAGCAGTACTTC

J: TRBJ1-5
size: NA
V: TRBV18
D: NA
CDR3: CASSPMHREQPQHF
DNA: TGTGCCAGCTCACCGATGCACAGGGAACAGCCCCAGCATTTT

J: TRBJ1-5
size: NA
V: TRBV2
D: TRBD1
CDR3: CASRDRPGQGAGQPQHF
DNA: TGTGCCAGCAGAGATCGGCCGGGACAGGGGGCTGGACAGCCCCAGCATTTT

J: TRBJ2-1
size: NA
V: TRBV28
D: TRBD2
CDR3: CASSLIGLAGKNEQFF
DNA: TGTGCCAGCAGTTTAATCGGACTAGCGGGTAAAAATGAGCAGTTCTTC

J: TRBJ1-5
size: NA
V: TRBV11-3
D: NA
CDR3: CASSHKPRGFRLTGNQPQHF
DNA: TGTGCCAGCAGCCACAAACCAAGGGGATTCCGGCTGACTGGCAATCAGCCCCAGCATTTT

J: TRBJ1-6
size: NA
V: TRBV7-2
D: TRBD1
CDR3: CASSLLGQLYSYNSPLHF
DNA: TGTGCCAGCAGCCTACTGGGACAGCTCTACTCCTATAATTCACCCCTCCACTTT

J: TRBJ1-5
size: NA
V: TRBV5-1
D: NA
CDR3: CASSLGGVAQPQHF
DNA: TGCGCCAGCAGCTTGGGAGGGGTGGCTCAGCCCCAGCATTTT

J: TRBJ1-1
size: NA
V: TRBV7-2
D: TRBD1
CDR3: CASSTLGTGATEAFF
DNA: TGTGCCAGCAGCACCCTCGGCACAGGGGCCACTGAAGCTTTCTTT

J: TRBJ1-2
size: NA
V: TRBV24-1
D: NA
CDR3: CATSDSGDRDYGYTF
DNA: TGTGCCACCAGTGATTCGGGGGATAGGGACTATGGCTACACCTTC

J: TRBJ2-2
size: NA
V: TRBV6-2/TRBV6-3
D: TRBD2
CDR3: CASSLAELNTGELFF
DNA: TGTGCCAGCAGTCTAGCGGAGCTGAACACCGGGGAGCTGTTTTTT

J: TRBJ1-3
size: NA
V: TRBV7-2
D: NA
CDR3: CASSFDRSGNTIYF
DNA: TGTGCCAGCAGCTTTGACAGATCTGGAAACACCATATATTTT

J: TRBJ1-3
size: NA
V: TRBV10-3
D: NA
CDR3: CAISELKVLSGNTIYF
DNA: TGTGCCATCAGTGAGCTCAAGGTACTTTCTGGAAACACCATATATTTT

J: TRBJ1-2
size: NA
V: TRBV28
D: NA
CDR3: CALGAGLYGYTF
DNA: TGTGCCTTGGGCGCGGGGCTCTATGGCTACACCTTC

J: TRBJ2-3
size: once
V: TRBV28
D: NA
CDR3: CASSLVSPDTQYF
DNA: TGTGCCAGCAGTTTGGTCTCCCCAGATACGCAGTATTTT

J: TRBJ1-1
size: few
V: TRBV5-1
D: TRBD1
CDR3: CASSVTGGGTEAFF
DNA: TGCGCCAGCAGCGTAACAGGGGGTGGGACTGAAGCTTTCTTT

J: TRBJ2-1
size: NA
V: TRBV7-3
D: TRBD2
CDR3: CASSSNPGLAPVNEQFF
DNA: TGTGCCAGCAGCTCCAATCCGGGACTAGCCCCGGTTAATGAGCAGTTCTTC

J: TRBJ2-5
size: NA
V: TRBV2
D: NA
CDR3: CASSELAGETQYF
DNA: TGTGCCAGCAGTGAGTTGGCTGGGGAGACCCAGTACTTC

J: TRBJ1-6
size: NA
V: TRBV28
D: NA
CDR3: CASRPDSGNNSPLHF
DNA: TGTGCCAGCAGACCGGACAGCGGTAATAATTCACCCCTCCACTTT

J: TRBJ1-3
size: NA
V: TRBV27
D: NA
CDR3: CASSPSLLGRSRRGNTIYF
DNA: TGTGCCAGCAGTCCCTCCCTTCTCGGACGCTCACGGCGGGGAAACACCATATATTTT

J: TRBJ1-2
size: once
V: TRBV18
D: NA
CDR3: CASSPLDSGGYTF
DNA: TGTGCCAGCTCACCCCTGGACTCTGGAGGCTACACCTTC

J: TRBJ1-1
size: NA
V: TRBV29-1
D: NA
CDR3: CSVDLQRNTEAFF
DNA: TGCAGCGTTGATCTGCAGCGGAACACTGAAGCTTTCTTT

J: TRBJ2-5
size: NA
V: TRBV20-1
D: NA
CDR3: CSAENQETQYF
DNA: TGCAGTGCGGAGAACCAAGAGACCCAGTACTTC

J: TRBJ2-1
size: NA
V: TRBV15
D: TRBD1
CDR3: CATSKTGSYNEQFF
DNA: TGTGCCACCAGCAAGACAGGGTCCTACAATGAGCAGTTCTTC

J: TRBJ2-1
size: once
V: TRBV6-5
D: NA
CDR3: CASTLGGEQFF
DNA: TGTGCCAGCACCCTGGGGGGTGAGCAGTTCTTC

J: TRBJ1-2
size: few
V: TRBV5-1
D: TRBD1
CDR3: CASSSDRGLGGYTF
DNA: TGCGCCAGCAGCTCCGACAGGGGGCTGGGTGGCTACACCTTC

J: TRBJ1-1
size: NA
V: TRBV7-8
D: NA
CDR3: CASSLTDGSPRTEAFF
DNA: TGTGCCAGCAGCTTGACCGACGGTTCCCCGAGGACTGAAGCTTTCTTT

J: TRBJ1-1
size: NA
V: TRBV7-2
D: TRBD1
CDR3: CASSLKGAGTEAFF
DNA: TGTGCCAGCAGCTTAAAGGGGGCGGGGACTGAAGCTTTCTTT

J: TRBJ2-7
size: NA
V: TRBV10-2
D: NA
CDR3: CASSASSYEQYF
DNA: TGCGCCAGCTCAGCGAGCTCCTACGAGCAGTACTTC